This T cell receptor (beta chain) derives from a study of OX40 agonist ivuxolimab in advanced cancers. Overall study: Hepatocellular carcinoma, melanoma, renal cell or head and neck cancer affected the dose-escalation patients.

The ends were cut back, 0 bases at V and 0 bases at J, with 8 bases in the middle. Germline V gene sequence: CDR1 MNHNY, CDR2 SVGAGI (reference sequence). The CDR3 has 16 amino acids. The data were produced by immunoSEQ multiplex PCR, yet TCRdb's version contains in-frame clones alone and is incomplete. This sample yields roughly 35,000 clones, of which roughly 80% are seen a single time; approximately 11% belongs to the top ten. Note on this clone: The antigen is not known.

The study, taken as a whole, reports: CD4+ and CD8+ T cells in blood underwent clonal expansion by week 6 at 0.1 to 3.0 mg/kg.

The source of this sequence is an adult with an advanced solid tumor such as melanoma, head and neck, liver or kidney cancer. The chain links TRBV6-6 to TRBJ2-2, with D possibly matching TRBD2 (5 bases). The specimen comprised CD4+ or CD8+ T cells sorted from blood, sampled in a trial of the OX40 agonist ivuxolimab. CDR3 amino acids: CASSYSKAANTGELFF. In nucleotides, the CDR3 is TGTGCCAGCAGTTACTCAAAAGCGGCGAACACCGGGGAGCTGTTTTTT.